This TCR beta chain was captured by sequencing in a study of identical twins. Germline CDR1 is DFQATT and CDR2 is SNEGSKA (reference sequence). The CDR3 covers 16 residues. V lost 3 bases to trimming and J lost 1 base; unmatched junction nucleotides: 6. MiXCR, applied by TCRdb to the 5' RACE reads, yields one record per CDR3 protein. Of about 720,000 distinct CDR3 sequences listed, around 8.6% are singletons. This sample was also put to use in a study of yellow fever vaccine responses in identical twins.

The rearrangement links TRBV20-1 to TRBJ2-2; TRBD2 matches at 9 bases. The clonotype originates from a woman younger than 30 in good health. Input material: PBMCs. The CDR3 nucleotides read TGCAGTGCTAGGACATCACTAGCGGGGAACACCGGGGAGCTGTTTTTT. It is translated as CSARTSLAGNTGELFF.